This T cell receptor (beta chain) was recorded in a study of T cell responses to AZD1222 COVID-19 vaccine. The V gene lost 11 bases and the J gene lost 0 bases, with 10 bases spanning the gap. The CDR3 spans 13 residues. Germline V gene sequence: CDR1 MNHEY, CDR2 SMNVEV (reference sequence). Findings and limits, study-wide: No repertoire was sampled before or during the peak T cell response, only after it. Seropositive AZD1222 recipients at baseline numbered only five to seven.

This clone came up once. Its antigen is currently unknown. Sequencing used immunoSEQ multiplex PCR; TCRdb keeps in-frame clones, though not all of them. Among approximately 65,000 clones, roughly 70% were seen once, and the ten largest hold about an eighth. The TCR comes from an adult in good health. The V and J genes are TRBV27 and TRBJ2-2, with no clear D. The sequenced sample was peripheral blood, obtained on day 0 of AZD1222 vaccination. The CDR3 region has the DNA TGTGCCTCCCAGGCAGCGAACACCGGGGAGCTGTTTTTT. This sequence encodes CASQAANTGELFF.